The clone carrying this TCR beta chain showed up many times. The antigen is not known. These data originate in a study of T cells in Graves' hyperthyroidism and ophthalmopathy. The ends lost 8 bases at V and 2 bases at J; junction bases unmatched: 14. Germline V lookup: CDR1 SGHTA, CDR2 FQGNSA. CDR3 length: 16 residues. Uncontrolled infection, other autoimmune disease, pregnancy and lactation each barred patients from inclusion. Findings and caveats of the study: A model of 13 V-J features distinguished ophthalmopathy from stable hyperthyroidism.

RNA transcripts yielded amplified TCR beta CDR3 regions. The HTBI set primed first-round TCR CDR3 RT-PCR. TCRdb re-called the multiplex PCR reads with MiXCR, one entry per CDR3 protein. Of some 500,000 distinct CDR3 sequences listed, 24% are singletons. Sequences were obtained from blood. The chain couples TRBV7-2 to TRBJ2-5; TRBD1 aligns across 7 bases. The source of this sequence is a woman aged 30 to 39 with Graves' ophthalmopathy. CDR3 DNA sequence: TGTGCCAGCTCCTCGGGACAGACGACCGTACAAGAGACCCAGTACTTC. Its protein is CASSSGQTTVQETQYF.